This T cell receptor (beta chain) was obtained from a study of healthy donors' naive CD4 and CD8 T cells. Naive CD4+ cells were sorted as CD4+CD8-CD45RO-CD45RA+; naive CD8+ as CD8+CD4-CD45RA+CD27bright. CDR1 and CDR2 (germline): MNHEY, SMNVEV (reference sequence). With 8 bases removed from V and 1 base from J, the gap between germline ends came to 14 bases. CDR3 length equals 14 residues. A linear amplification protocol produced the TCR libraries from around 510 ng of total RNA. TCRdb analysed the reads with MiXCR anew, one entry per CDR3 protein. Seen here are about 180,000 distinct CDR3 sequences, about four fifths observed once, and the top ten hold approximately 2.5%. Notes on this clonotype: Its antigen is undetermined.

Study-wide findings and caveats: CDR3 charge plus V and J genes appeared to account for roughly 13% of CD4/CD8 variance. Negatively charged CDR3s marked CD8+ lineage; positively charged CDR3s marked CD4+ lineage. Bulk sequencing left alpha and beta chains unpaired.

Sample: naive CD4+ and CD8+ T cells sorted from blood, pooled from several donors. This sequence originates from a pool of human donors in good health; the sample pools cells from several healthy donors. This chain uses TRBV27 with TRBJ1-2, with D tentatively TRBD1 (5 bases). In nucleotides, the CDR3 is TGTGCCAGCGACACCGGGACTGATAACTATGGCTACACCTTC. It specifies CASDTGTDNYGYTF.